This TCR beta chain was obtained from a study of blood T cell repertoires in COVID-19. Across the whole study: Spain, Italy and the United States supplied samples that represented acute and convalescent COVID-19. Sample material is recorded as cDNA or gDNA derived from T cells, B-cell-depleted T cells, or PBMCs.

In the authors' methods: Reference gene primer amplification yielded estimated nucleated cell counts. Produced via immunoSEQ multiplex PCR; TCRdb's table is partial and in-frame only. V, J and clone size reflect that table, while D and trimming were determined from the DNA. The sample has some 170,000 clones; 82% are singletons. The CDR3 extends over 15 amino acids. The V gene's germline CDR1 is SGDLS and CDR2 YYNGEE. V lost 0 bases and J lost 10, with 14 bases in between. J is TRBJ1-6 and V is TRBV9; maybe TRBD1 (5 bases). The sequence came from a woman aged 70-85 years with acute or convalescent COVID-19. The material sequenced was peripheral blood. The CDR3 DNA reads TGTGCCAGCAGCGTAGCTACAGGCTCCGAATCACCCCTCCACTTT. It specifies CASSVATGSESPLHF.